These 10 T cell receptor beta chains share one sample of origin, sequenced in a study of human T cells and chemical hapten exposure. TCRdb recomputed calls from the RACE reads with MiXCR, one row per CDR3 protein. The table lists about 110,000 distinct CDR3 sequences, 9.2% of them singletons. The time point here: patch test 2, 6 weeks after DPC sensitization. Treatment: therapeutic diphenylcyclopropenone sensitization with weekly scalp DPC. The sample here was whole blood, taken in connection with sensitization to the hapten diphenylcyclopropenone (DPC). These receptors were obtained from a woman aged 40 to 55 with alopecia areata. Some clones in this sample may be carry-over from other donors' samples.

The V call is TRBV5-1, the J call TRBJ1-2; no firm D call. The length of the CDR3 is 14 residues. V gave up 0 bases and J gave up 1 base, with 7 bases separating them. In germline, CDR1 is SGHRS, CDR2 YFSETQ. The CDR3 DNA is TGCGCCAGCAGCTTGGAACTGAATAACTATGGCTACACCTTC. Encoded protein: CASSLELNNYGYTF. The whole variable domain, remainder taken from reference TRBV5-1 and TRBJ1-2, is KAGVTQTPRYLIKTRGQQVTLSCSPISGHRSVSWYQQTPGQGLQFLFEYFSETQRNKGNFPGRFSGRQFSNSRSEMNVSTLELGDSALYLCASSLELNNYGYTFGSGTRLTVV.

To note about this clonotype: Since a much larger clone is just one base distant, this may be a read error. V is TRBV29-1 and J is TRBJ1-1; D might be TRBD1 (6 bases). The CDR3 covers 11 residues. Trimming removed 8 bases at V and 1 base at J, with 8 bases between. The V gene's germline CDR1 is SQVTM and CDR2 ANQGSEA. This chain's CDR3 is CSRTENTEAFF. The CDR3 DNA reads as TGCAGCAGGACAGAGAACACTGAAGCTTTCTTT.

Ten or more counts support this clonotype. This chain connects TRBV6-2 or TRBV6-3 to TRBJ2-2; tentative D call: TRBD1 (5 bases). This CDR3 has 18 residues. Between the trimmed V and J ends, which lost 6 bases and 5 bases, there was a span of 25 bases. Germline CDR1 MNHEY, CDR2 SVGEGT. CDR3 DNA sequence: TGTGCCAGCAGCCTGCTTGACAGCCAACTCTCCATAACCGGGGAGCTGTTTTTT. Translated: CASSLLDSQLSITGELFF.

V is TRBV29-1 and J is TRBJ2-1; D not resolved. Germline assignment: CDR1 SQVTM and CDR2 ANQGSEA. V was pared by 4 bases and J by 7 bases, with 14 bases between. This CDR3 has 13 amino acids. The CDR3 DNA reads TGCAGCGTTGTGTCCCAGGTCCGAAATGAGCAGTTCTTC. It is translated as CSVVSQVRNEQFF.

The rearrangement joins TRBV29-1 to TRBJ1-3; the D is unclear. CDR3 length: 11 amino acids. V was pared by 7 bases and J by 1 base, with 5 bases between. Germline-derived CDR1 and CDR2 are SQVTM and ANQGSEA. This chain's CDR3 is CSAVSGNTIYF. CDR3 nucleotide sequence: TGCAGCGCGGTTTCTGGAAACACCATATATTTT. The full variable domain, in which reference TRBV29-1 and TRBJ1-3 provide the parts outside the CDR3, is SAVISQKPSRDICQRGTSLTIQCQVDSQVTMMFWYRQQPGQSLTLIATANQGSEATYESGFVIDKFPISRPNLTFSTLTVSNMSPEDSSIYLCSAVSGNTIYFGEGSWLTVV.

There are many counts of this clonotype. The chain is built from TRBV21-1 and TRBJ1-2. TRBV21-1 is deemed a pseudogene. This CDR3 is built from 18 residues. The CDR3 region is CASSKTDRIRVENYGYTF. The DNA of the CDR3 is TGTGCCAGCAGCAAAACCGATCGAATAAGGGTAGAGAACTATGGCTACACCTTC.

This clonotype has at least ten counts. The chain carries TRBV18 and TRBJ1-2; TRBD1 matches 7 bases. There are 14 residues in the CDR3. The ends lost 4 bases at V and 0 bases at J; junction bases unmatched: 2. CDR1 and CDR2 (germline): KGHSH, LQKENI. CDR3: CASSRDSSNYGYTF. CDR3 coding DNA: TGTGCCAGCTCACGGGACAGCTCTAACTATGGCTACACCTTC.

This clonotype was found many times. This rearrangement joins TRBV4-1 to TRBJ2-7; D possibly corresponds to TRBD1 (6 bases). The CDR3 sequence is 14 residues long. V was shortened by 4 bases and J by 2 bases, with 12 bases between the two germline ends. In germline, CDR1 is MGHRA, CDR2 YSYEKL. The CDR3 DNA sequence: TGCGCCAGCAGCCGTACACCAGGGGCCTACGAGCAGTACTTC. This translates into CASSRTPGAYEQYF.

This clonotype was detected many times. The chain combines TRBV7-2 with TRBJ2-3, with a possible D match to TRBD2 (5 bases). The V end was cut by 2 bases, the J end by 4 bases, with 10 bases between. Germline V gives CDR1 SGHTA, CDR2 FQGNSA. CDR3 length: 14 amino acids. CDR3 nucleotides: TGTGCCAGCAGCTTACAGAGCGGCTCAGATACGCAGTATTTT. Protein: CASSLQSGSDTQYF.

This clonotype was seen ten or more times. The chain employs TRBV4-3 and TRBJ2-7; D may be TRBD1 (5 bases). Trimming stripped 0 bases from V and 2 bases from J, with 11 bases between. This CDR3 is built from 15 residues. Germline loops: CDR1 LGHNA, CDR2 YSLEER. The CDR3: CASSQDRAAAYEQYF. The CDR3 coding sequence is TGCGCCAGCAGCCAAGACAGGGCAGCCGCCTACGAGCAGTACTTC.